The clone carrying this T cell receptor (beta chain) was detected only a few times. What it binds is not known. Based on clinical symptoms, serum thyroxine and TRAb, thyroid ultrasound and orbital computed tomography, diagnoses were reached. The sample belongs to a study of T cells in Graves' hyperthyroidism and ophthalmopathy. V dropped 3 bases and J dropped 4 bases, with 18 bases sitting between them. Germline lookup yields CDR1 GTSNPN and CDR2 SVGIG (reference sequence). The length of the CDR3 is 15 residues. The CDR3 regions of TCR beta were amplified from RNA transcripts. The study used the HTBI primer set for a first-round RT-PCR of the TCR CDR3. TCRdb analysed the multiplex PCR reads with MiXCR anew, one entry per CDR3 protein. Of about 59,000 distinct CDR3 sequences listed, roughly half are singletons. The study's findings and limits: Most thyroid-expanded clonotypes above 0.001 were also found in blood.

The source is a woman in her fifties or sixties with Graves' ophthalmopathy. The chain uses TRBV30 and TRBJ1-1; D gene unclear. The sample consisted of blood. The CDR3 spells CAWRQVRILCTEAFF. The CDR3 DNA reads as TGTGCCTGGAGACAAGTTAGGATTCTCTGCACTGAAGCTTTCTTT.